Below, 28 T cell receptor beta chains from the same sample are listed, as sequenced in a study of T cell changes during pregnancy in multiple sclerosis. The data were produced by immunoSEQ multiplex PCR, yet TCRdb's version contains in-frame clones alone and is incomplete. The table records 55,000 to 70,000 clones, about 89% of them present only once. Sequenced here: peripheral blood, sampled after pregnancy. The receptors originated from a female donor with multiple sclerosis, enrolled in a pregnancy study.

The gene calls are TRBV4-3 and TRBJ2-1; 16 bases line up with TRBD2. The CDR3 covers 20 residues. The J segment lost 0 bases and the V segment lost 2 bases, leaving 7 bases of the junction unmatched. Germline V gene data show CDR1 as LGHNA and CDR2 as YSLEER. The CDR3 loop is CASSQLGLAGGPSSYNEQFF. The CDR3 coding sequence is TGCGCCAGCAGCCAACTGGGACTAGCGGGGGGGCCGAGCTCCTACAATGAGCAGTTCTTC.

This rearrangement joins TRBV6-5 to TRBJ2-3; possibly TRBD2 for D (5 bases). The CDR3 is 15 residues long. V lost 5 bases to trimming and J lost 4 bases, with 16 bases between them. Germline V lookup: CDR1 MNHEY, CDR2 SVGAGI. The CDR3 DNA follows: TGTGCCAGCAGTCACAATAATCGGGGTTCAGATACGCAGTATTTT. Amino acid sequence: CASSHNNRGSDTQYF.

V usage is TRBV18 and J usage is TRBJ2-3; tentatively, D is TRBD1 (6 bases). The V end was cut by 3 bases, the J end by 3 bases, with 13 bases between. This CDR3 has 15 residues. Germline-derived CDR1 and CDR2 are KGHSH and LQKENI. The chain's CDR3 is CASSPNRDVTDTQYF. In nucleotides, the CDR3 is TGTGCCAGCTCACCGAACAGGGATGTGACAGATACGCAGTATTTT.

The chain joins TRBV4-1 to TRBJ1-2; TRBD1 might be the D (5 bases). The V gene lost 0 bases and the J gene lost 3 bases, with 14 bases spanning the gap. The CDR3 runs 16 residues. CDR1 is MGHRA and CDR2 is YSYEKL in the germline V gene. The CDR3 region is CASSQDPGGAHYGYTF. The CDR3 coding sequence is TGCGCCAGCAGCCAAGATCCTGGAGGGGCTCACTATGGCTACACCTTC.

The sample holds one count of this clone. J is TRBJ2-1 and V is TRBV5-1; the D is unclear. Germline V gene sequence: CDR1 SGHRS, CDR2 YFSETQ. The CDR3 is 14 amino acids. Trimming took 0 bases from V and 6 from J, leaving 10 bases between them. CDR3 sequence: CASSLEPRSNEQFF. As DNA, the CDR3 is TGCGCCAGCAGCTTGGAGCCTAGGTCCAATGAGCAGTTCTTC.

This rearrangement joins TRBV10-2 to TRBJ2-4; 7 nucleotides align to TRBD2. There are 16 residues in the CDR3. The J segment lost 2 bases and the V segment lost 3 bases, leaving 7 bases of the junction unmatched. Germline assignment: CDR1 WSHSY and CDR2 SAAADI. The CDR3, as DNA: TGCGCCAGCAGTGATGGGAGGGATTCGACCAAAAACATTCAGTACTTC. Translating gives CASSDGRDSTKNIQYF.

The gene calls are TRBV5-6 and TRBJ2-7, with TRBD2 as a possible D gene (6 bases). Trimming left V 0 bases short and J 5 bases short, with 12 bases between. The CDR3 covers 14 residues. The germline gives CDR1 SGHDT, CDR2 YYEEEE. As DNA, the CDR3 is TGTGCCAGCAGCTTGGACCTAGCGTCCCACGAGCAGTACTTC. Translating it yields CASSLDLASHEQYF.

This clone was seen once. The V call is TRBV15, the J call TRBJ2-1; possible D gene TRBD2, 6 bases. This CDR3 contains 15 residues. CDR1 is LNHNV, CDR2 YYDKDF, per germline (reference sequence). Trimming pared 5 bases from V and 4 bases from J, leaving 15 bases between. The CDR3 loop reads CATSQPGLTYNEQFF. The CDR3 bases are TGTGCCACCAGCCAGCCGGGACTTACTTACAATGAGCAGTTCTTC.

This clone was seen just once. This chain connects TRBV19 to TRBJ1-5, with D perhaps TRBD1 (5 bases). V lost 2 bases to trimming and J lost 2 bases, with 19 bases between them. The CDR3 consists of 18 residues. Germline CDR1 reads LNHDA; CDR2 reads SQIVND (reference sequence). The chain's CDR3 is CASSIRPPLGEGNQPQHF. The DNA of the CDR3 is TGTGCCAGTAGTATACGGCCCCCTTTGGGGGAGGGCAATCAGCCCCAGCATTTT.

This clone was seen a single time. The genes are TRBV7-8 and TRBJ2-6; unclear D gene. The CDR3 consists of 16 residues. Germline V CDR1 and CDR2: SGHVS, FQNEAQ. V lost 6 bases, J lost 0 bases, and 12 bases lay in between. CDR3 sequence: CASSRWAPSGANVLTF. The DNA of the CDR3 is TGTGCCAGCAGTCGATGGGCGCCCTCTGGGGCCAACGTCCTGACTTTC.

The chain has TRBV18 and TRBJ2-3, with TRBD1 matching over 11 bases. CDR3 length equals 16 residues. With 3 bases clipped from V and 3 bases from J, the junction kept 5 bases outside the gene matches. CDR1 and CDR2 from the germline V gene are KGHSH and LQKENI. CDR3 residues: CASSPLGQGETDTQYF. For the CDR3, the DNA is TGTGCCAGCTCACCGTTGGGACAGGGGGAGACAGATACGCAGTATTTT.

The genes are TRBV6-6 and TRBJ2-1, with D uncertain. The germline CDR1 and CDR2 sequences are MNHNY and SVGAGI (reference sequence). The CDR3 extends over 14 amino acids. V lost 4 bases to trimming and J lost 10 bases, with 17 bases between them. CDR3 sequence: CASSSTDYQVEQFF. DNA for the CDR3: TGTGCCAGCAGTTCGACGGATTACCAGGTAGAGCAGTTCTTC.

V is TRBV11-2 and J is TRBJ2-1, with 10 bases aligning to TRBD2. The CDR3 length is 17 residues. Per the germline V gene, CDR1 is SGHAT and CDR2 is FQNNGV. With 5 bases clipped from V and 9 bases from J, the junction kept 16 bases outside the gene matches. CDR3 sequence (DNA): TGTGCCAGCAGCCTACCTCGCGAAGCGGGGGGGCCTGGTGAGCAGTTCTTC. Translating it yields CASSLPREAGGPGEQFF.

This chain uses TRBV28 with TRBJ1-1, with D unresolved. Trimming took off 7 bases at V and 3 bases at J, with 12 bases between the two ends. The germline gives CDR1 MDHEN, CDR2 SYDVKM. The CDR3 is 13 residues long. DNA of the CDR3: TGTGCCAGCAAGAACCCGGCGGACACTGAAGCTTTCTTT. Amino acid sequence: CASKNPADTEAFF.

This clone occurred a few times. The chain uses TRBV15 and TRBJ2-6, with a tentative D call TRBD2 (5 bases). The V and J ends lost 1 base and 4 bases respectively, with 11 bases between them. The CDR3 is 16 residues long. Germline V gene sequence: CDR1 LNHNV, CDR2 YYDKDF (reference sequence). CDR3: CATSRAEGSGANVLTF. The CDR3 DNA reads TGTGCCACCAGCAGAGCCGAGGGTTCAGGGGCCAACGTCCTGACTTTC.

This chain uses TRBV11-2 with TRBJ1-2, with 7 bases lining up with TRBD1. Trimming at V came to 5 bases and at J to 7 bases, leaving 10 bases not matched to a gene. The CDR3 length is 14 residues. The germline V gene has CDR1 SGHAT and CDR2 FQNNGV. CDR3 DNA sequence: TGTGCCAGCAGCCCGACGACAGGGCTCGGTGGCTACACCTTC. This encodes CASSPTTGLGGYTF.

This clone was seen a few times. The V gene is TRBV29-1, the J gene TRBJ2-1; 7 nucleotides agree with TRBD1. This CDR3 has 14 residues. Per germline, CDR1 SQVTM and CDR2 ANQGSEA. V was clipped by 3 bases and J by 4 bases; unmatched bases: 6. The CDR3 loop reads CSVEADRPYNEQFF. The DNA of the CDR3 is TGCAGCGTTGAGGCGGACAGGCCATACAATGAGCAGTTCTTC.

The chain links TRBV10-3 to TRBJ1-6; possible D gene TRBD1, 5 bases. The V gene lost 7 bases and the J gene lost 0 bases, with 10 bases spanning the gap. This CDR3 contains 15 residues. The germline gives CDR1 ENHRY, CDR2 SYGVKD. The CDR3: CAIKGTGSYNSPLHF. Written as DNA, the CDR3 is TGTGCCATCAAAGGGACTGGCTCCTATAATTCACCCCTCCACTTT.

This chain uses TRBV14 with TRBJ2-7; a possible D gene is TRBD1 (6 bases). Trimming removed 0 bases from V and 6 bases from J, with 12 bases in between. Germline V CDR1 and CDR2: SGHDN, FVKESK. This CDR3 spans 14 amino acids. This CDR3 reads CASSQEAQGSEQYF. The DNA for the CDR3 is TGTGCCAGCAGCCAAGAAGCCCAGGGGAGCGAGCAGTACTTC.

CDR3 amino acids: CASSYQSSDDEQYF. DNA for the CDR3: TGTGCCAGCAGTTATCAATCTAGCGATGACGAGCAGTACTTC. The V gene is TRBV6-6, the J gene TRBJ2-7; D may be TRBD2 (6 bases). The CDR3 is made up of 14 amino acids. CDR1 is MNHNY, CDR2 SVGAGI, per germline (reference sequence). The V gene lost 3 bases and the J gene lost 5 bases, with 14 bases spanning the gap.

This chain links TRBV28 with TRBJ2-7; possible D gene TRBD2, 5 bases. CDR1 and CDR2 from the germline V gene are MDHEN and SYDVKM. The germline V and J ends were trimmed by 5 bases and 2 bases, with 10 bases remaining between them. CDR3 size: 13 residues. In nucleotides, the CDR3 is TGTGCCAGCAGTCTCCCGGGGACCTACGAGCAGTACTTC. This encodes CASSLPGTYEQYF.

The chain employs TRBV7-2 and TRBJ1-6; possible D gene TRBD1, 6 bases. The length of the CDR3 is 14 residues. Trimming stripped 5 bases from V and 7 bases from J, with 12 bases between. Germline loops: CDR1 SGHTA, CDR2 FQGNSA. CDR3: CASSQSQGNSPLHF. The CDR3 DNA reads as TGTGCCAGCAGCCAATCCCAGGGGAATTCACCCCTCCACTTT.

The V and J genes are TRBV28 and TRBJ2-2; D is possibly TRBD2 (5 bases). The CDR3 totals 16 residues. V was clipped by 3 bases and J by 7 bases, with 18 bases between them. Germline CDR1 is MDHEN and CDR2 is SYDVKM. In nucleotides, the CDR3 is TGTGCCAGCAGTTTGGAGCCTAGCCTCGGTGGCGGGGAGCTGTTTTTT. Amino acid sequence: CASSLEPSLGGGELFF. The full variable domain, rest sourced from reference TRBV28 and TRBJ2-2, is DVKVTQSSRYLVKRTGEKVFLECVQDMDHENMFWYRQDPGLGLRLIYFSYDVKMKEKGDIPEGYSVSREKKERFSLILESASTNQTSMYLCASSLEPSLGGGELFFGEGSRLTVL.

The rearrangement links TRBV2 to TRBJ1-6, with D hard to call. The CDR3 sequence is 16 residues long. V lost 6 bases to trimming and J lost 9 bases, with 21 bases between them. CDR1 and CDR2 from the germline V gene are SNHLY and FYNNEI. CDR3 residues: CASRRTSLERASPLHF. CDR3 DNA sequence: TGTGCCAGCAGGCGGACGTCACTCGAGAGGGCTTCACCCCTCCACTTT.

This chain joins TRBV30 and TRBJ1-4; D might be TRBD1 (5 bases). Trimming pared 4 bases from V and 3 bases from J, leaving 12 bases between. The CDR3 contains 14 residues. The germline gives CDR1 GTSNPN, CDR2 SVGIG (reference sequence). The CDR3 DNA is TGTGCCTGGACAGGGTTCCGGTCTAATGAAAAACTGTTTTTT. It encodes CAWTGFRSNEKLFF.

The chain joins TRBV5-4 to TRBJ1-5, with D possibly TRBD1 on 5 matching bases. The CDR3 totals 14 residues. CDR1 and CDR2 (germline): SGHNT, YYREEE (reference sequence). V lost 3 bases and J 2 bases, leaving 9 bases between the germline ends. The CDR3 reads CASSWGGGNQPQHF. CDR3 DNA sequence: TGTGCCAGCAGCTGGGGCGGGGGCAATCAGCCCCAGCATTTT.

The chain carries TRBV10-3 and TRBJ2-1; 12 nucleotides line up with TRBD2. After removal of 10 bases from V and 9 bases from J, the junction contained 22 bases not matched to a gene. Germline assignment: CDR1 ENHRY and CDR2 SYGVKD. The CDR3 extends over 18 amino acids. CDR3: CATRSISRLAGAGGEQFF. Here the CDR3 DNA reads TGTGCCACGCGCTCCATATCTAGACTAGCGGGGGCCGGAGGTGAGCAGTTCTTC.

V is TRBV7-2 and J is TRBJ2-7; 14 bases map to TRBD2. There are 14 residues in the CDR3. Germline V gene data show CDR1 as SGHTA and CDR2 as FQGNSA. V trimming: 4 bases; J trimming: 5 bases; junction bases outside the gene matches: 1. The CDR3 protein is CASSWGLAGDEQYF. CDR3 sequence (DNA): TGTGCCAGCAGCTGGGGACTAGCGGGGGACGAGCAGTACTTC.